In its sample, the clone carrying this T cell receptor (beta chain) was seen a few times. The antigen is undetermined. This entry comes from a study of T cell repertoires in cytomegalovirus infection. Study summary: It was recently identified HLA-C-restricted and well-studied HLA-B-restricted CMV epitopes that the study used.

V was pared by 2 bases and J by 1 base, with 9 bases between. The CDR3 covers 15 residues. Germline loops: CDR1 SGHAT, CDR2 FQNNGV. From the reads, TCRdb called clonotypes with MiXCR, one entry per CDR3 protein. Of about 500,000 distinct CDR3 sequences listed, about 33% are singletons. The chain links TRBV11-2 to TRBJ2-4; D may correspond to TRBD1 or TRBD2 (5 bases each). Material: cultured PBMCs, obtained from culture after CMV antigen stimulation. This clonotype originated in a human donor in good health (CMV status not recorded). Some clones in this sample may be carry-over from other donors' samples. CDR3 amino acids: CASSLMGVAKNIQYF. CDR3 coding DNA: TGTGCCAGCAGCTTAATGGGGGTGGCCAAAAACATTCAGTACTTC.